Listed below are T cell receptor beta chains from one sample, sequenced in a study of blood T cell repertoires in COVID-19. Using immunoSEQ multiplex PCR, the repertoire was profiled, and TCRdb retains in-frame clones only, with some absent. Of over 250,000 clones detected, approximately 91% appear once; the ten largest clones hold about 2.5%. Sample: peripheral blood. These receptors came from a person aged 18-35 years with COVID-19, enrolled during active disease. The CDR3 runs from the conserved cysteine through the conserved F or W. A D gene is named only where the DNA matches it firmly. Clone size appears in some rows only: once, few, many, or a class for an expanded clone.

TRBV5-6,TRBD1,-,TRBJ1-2,TGTGCCAGCAGCTTCGGACAGGGTTTCATCCTCTATGGCTACACCTTC,CASSFGQGFILYGYTF
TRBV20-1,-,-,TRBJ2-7,TGCAGTGCTAGTTCACTAAACGAGCAGTACTTC,CSASSLNEQYF
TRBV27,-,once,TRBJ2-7,TGTGCCAGCAGTTCGAGCGCTGCCCGTATAGCTACCTACGAGCAGTACTTC,CASSSSAARIATYEQYF
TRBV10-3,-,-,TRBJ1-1,TGTGCCATCAGTGTCCGGGAGGAGGGTGAAGCTTTCTTT,CAISVREEGEAFF
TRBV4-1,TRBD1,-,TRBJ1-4,TGCGCCAGCAGCCATCCCGGACAGGGGGTTGGAAAACTGTTTTTT,CASSHPGQGVGKLFF
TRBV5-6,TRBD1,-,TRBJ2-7,TGTGCCAGCAGCTTCGGCTTAGGACAGGGATTCTACGAGCAGTACTTC,CASSFGLGQGFYEQYF
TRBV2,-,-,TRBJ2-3,TGTGCCAGCAAAGCTCAGCGCTTAAGCACAGATACGCAGTATTTT,CASKAQRLSTDTQYF
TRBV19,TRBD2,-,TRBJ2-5,TGTGCCAGTAGTATAGTAGCGGGAGAGACCCAGTACTTC,CASSIVAGETQYF
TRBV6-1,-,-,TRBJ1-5,TGTGCCAGCAGTGACCTTCATCAGCCCCAGCATTTT,CASSDLHQPQHF
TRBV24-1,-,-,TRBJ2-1,TGTGCCACCAGTGATAATAGGATGGGGCACTACAATGAGCAGTTCTTC,CATSDNRMGHYNEQFF
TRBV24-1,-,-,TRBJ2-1,TGTGCCACCAGTGACTCGACAGGTTCTAGCTCCTACAATGAGCAGTTCTTC,CATSDSTGSSSYNEQFF
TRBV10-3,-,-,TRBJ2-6,TGTGCCATCAGTAAGCAGGGCCCTGGGGCCAACGTCTTGACTTTC,CAISKQGPGANVLTF